The TCR beta chain described here comes from a study of shared clonotypes between healthy human individuals. Across the study: Each donor's CD4 naive and CD4 memory cells filled three plates apiece, CD8 naive two, and CD8 memory one. Overall study results and limits: What rarefaction showed was incomplete sorted-subset sequencing despite large depth. The study drew on few donors, limiting represented genetic and exposure-history diversity.

V dropped 3 bases and J dropped 2 bases, with 15 bases sitting between them. Germline CDR1 is SGHDT and CDR2 is YYEEEE. This CDR3 spans 15 amino acids. Generated by immunoSEQ multiplex PCR, the TCRdb table keeps only in-frame clones and is missing some. The repertoire includes about 2.2 million clones, approximately 94% of them detected once, and around 1.7% sits in the top ten. About this clone itself: Its cognate antigen is unknown.

Naive CD8 cells lacked CD45RO and underwent positive selection for CCR7, leaving out terminally differentiated effector memory CD45RA+ cells. Sequenced sample: naive CD8+ T cells from PBMCs. The gene calls are TRBV5-6 and TRBJ2-7; unclear D gene. The sequence was obtained from a man younger than 30 in good health. Some clones in this sample may be carry-over from other donors' samples. The CDR3 is CASSSDPTRPYEQYF. CDR3 bases: TGTGCCAGCAGCTCGGACCCGACCCGCCCCTACGAGCAGTACTTC.